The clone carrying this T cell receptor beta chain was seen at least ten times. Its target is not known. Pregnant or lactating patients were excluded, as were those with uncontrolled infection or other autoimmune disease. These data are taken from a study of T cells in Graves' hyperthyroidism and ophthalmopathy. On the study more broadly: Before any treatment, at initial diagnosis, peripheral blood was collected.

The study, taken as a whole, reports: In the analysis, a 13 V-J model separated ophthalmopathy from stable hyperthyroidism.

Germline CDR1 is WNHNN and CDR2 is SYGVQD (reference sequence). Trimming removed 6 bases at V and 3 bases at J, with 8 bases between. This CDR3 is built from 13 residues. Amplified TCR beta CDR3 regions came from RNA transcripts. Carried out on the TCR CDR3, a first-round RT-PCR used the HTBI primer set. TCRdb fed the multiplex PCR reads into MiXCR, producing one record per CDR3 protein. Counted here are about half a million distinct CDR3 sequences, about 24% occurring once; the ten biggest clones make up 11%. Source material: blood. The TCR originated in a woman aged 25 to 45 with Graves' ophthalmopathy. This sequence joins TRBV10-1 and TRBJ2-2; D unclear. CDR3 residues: CASRSGHTGELFF. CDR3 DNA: TGCGCCAGCAGATCCGGACACACCGGGGAGCTGTTTTTT.